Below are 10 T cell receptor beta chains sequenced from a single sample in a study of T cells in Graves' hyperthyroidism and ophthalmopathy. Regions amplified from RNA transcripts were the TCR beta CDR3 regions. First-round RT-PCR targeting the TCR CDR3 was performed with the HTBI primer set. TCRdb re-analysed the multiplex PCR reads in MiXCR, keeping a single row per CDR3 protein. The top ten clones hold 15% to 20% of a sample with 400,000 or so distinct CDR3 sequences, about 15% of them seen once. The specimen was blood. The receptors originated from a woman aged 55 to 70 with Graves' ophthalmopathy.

The CDR3 nucleotides are TGCAGTGCTAGCTGGGACAGCTATGGCTACACCTTC. It yields the protein CSASWDSYGYTF. The chain recombines TRBV20-1 with TRBJ1-2; 7 bases are a match to TRBD1. Germline lookup yields CDR1 DFQATT and CDR2 SNEGSKA (reference sequence). V gave up 3 bases and J gave up 4 bases; unmatched junction bases: 2. This CDR3 is built from 12 residues.

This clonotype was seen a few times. CDR3: CATSRDRGTDTQYF. CDR3 nucleotides: TGTGCCACTAGCAGGGACAGGGGCACAGATACGCAGTATTTT. The chain recombines TRBV7-2 with TRBJ2-3, with 9 nucleotides matching TRBD1. Germline values: CDR1 SGHTA, CDR2 FQGNSA. The V segment lost 10 bases and the J segment 1 base; nucleotides outside the gene matches: 6. This CDR3 comprises 14 residues.

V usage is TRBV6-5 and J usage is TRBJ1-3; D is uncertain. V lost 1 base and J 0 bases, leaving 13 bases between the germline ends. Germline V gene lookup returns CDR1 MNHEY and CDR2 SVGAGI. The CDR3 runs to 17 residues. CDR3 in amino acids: CASSYLYGPSSGNTIYF. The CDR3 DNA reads TGTGCCAGCAGTTACTTATACGGACCAAGCTCTGGAAACACCATATATTTT.

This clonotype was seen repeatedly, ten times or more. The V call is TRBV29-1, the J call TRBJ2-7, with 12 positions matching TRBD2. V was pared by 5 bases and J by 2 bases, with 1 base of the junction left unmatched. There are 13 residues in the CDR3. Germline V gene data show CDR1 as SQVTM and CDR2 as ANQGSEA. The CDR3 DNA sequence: TGCAGCGTTAGGACTAGCGGGGCCTACGAGCAGTACTTC. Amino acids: CSVRTSGAYEQYF.

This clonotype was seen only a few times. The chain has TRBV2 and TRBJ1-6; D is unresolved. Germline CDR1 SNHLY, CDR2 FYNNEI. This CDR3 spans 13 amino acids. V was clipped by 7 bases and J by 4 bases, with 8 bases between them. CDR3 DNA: TGTGCCAGCAAGGTGAATTATAATTCACCCCTCCACTTT. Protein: CASKVNYNSPLHF.

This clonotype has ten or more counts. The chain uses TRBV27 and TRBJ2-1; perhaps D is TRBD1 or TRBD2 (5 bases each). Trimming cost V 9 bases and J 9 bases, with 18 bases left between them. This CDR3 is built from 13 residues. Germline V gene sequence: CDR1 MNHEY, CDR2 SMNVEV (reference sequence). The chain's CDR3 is CASSPRGPGEQFF. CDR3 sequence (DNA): TGTGCCAGTTCCCCTAGGGGACCGGGTGAGCAGTTCTTC.

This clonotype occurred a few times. The CDR3 DNA follows: TGTGCCAGCAGTTTGGGTCCGGGCGAGCAGTACTTC. Encoded protein: CASSLGPGEQYF. The chain carries TRBV27 and TRBJ2-7; D is undetermined. Germline CDR1 reads MNHEY; CDR2 reads SMNVEV (reference sequence). V lost 3 bases, J lost 6 bases, and 9 bases lay in between. The CDR3 is 12 amino acids.

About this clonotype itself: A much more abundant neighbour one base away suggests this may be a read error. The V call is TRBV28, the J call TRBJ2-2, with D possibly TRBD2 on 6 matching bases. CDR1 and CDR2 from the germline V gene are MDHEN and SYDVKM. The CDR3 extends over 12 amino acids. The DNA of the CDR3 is TGTGCCAGCAGAATACTTACCGGGGGGCTGTTTTTT. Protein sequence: CASRILTGGLFF.

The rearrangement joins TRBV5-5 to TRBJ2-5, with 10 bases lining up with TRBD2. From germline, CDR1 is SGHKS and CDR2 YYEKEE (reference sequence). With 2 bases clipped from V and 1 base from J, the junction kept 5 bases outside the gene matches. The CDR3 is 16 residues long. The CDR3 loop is CASSLAGGPPQETQYF. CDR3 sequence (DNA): TGTGCCAGCAGCTTAGCGGGAGGGCCCCCCCAAGAGACCCAGTACTTC.

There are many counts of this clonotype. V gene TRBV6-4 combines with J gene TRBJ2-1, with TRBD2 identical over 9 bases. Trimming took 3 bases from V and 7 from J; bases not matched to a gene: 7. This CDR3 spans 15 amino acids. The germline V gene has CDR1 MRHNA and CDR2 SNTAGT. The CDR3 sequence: CASSEVAGVGNEQFF. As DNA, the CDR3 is TGTGCCAGCAGTGAAGTAGCGGGAGTAGGAAATGAGCAGTTCTTC.